These 28 T cell receptor beta chains were sequenced from one sample in a study of shared T cell receptors in the human thymus. Clones were read by immunoSEQ multiplex PCR, and TCRdb kept only the in-frame ones, dropping some. The top ten clones hold around 0.01% of a sample with hundreds of thousands of clones, around nine tenths of them seen once. This sample also belongs to another study, concerning human thymus T cells.

The source material was thymocytes. These receptor sequences come from a boy under three years old with a congenital heart defect.

The chain uses TRBV14 and TRBJ2-1, with D perhaps matching TRBD2 (6 bases). The CDR3 is 16 amino acids. The ends were cut back, 3 bases at V and 3 bases at J, with 15 bases in the middle. Per germline, CDR1 SGHDN and CDR2 FVKESK. Here the CDR3 reads CASSHSLSGLYNEQFF. CDR3 DNA sequence: TGTGCCAGCAGCCATAGTCTTAGCGGTCTCTACAATGAGCAGTTCTTC.

The rearrangement uses TRBV5-6 and TRBJ2-1; 7 positions match TRBD1. The V gene end was trimmed by 5 bases and the J gene end by 7 bases; junction bases not matched to a gene: 6. Germline loops: CDR1 SGHDT, CDR2 YYEEEE. CDR3 size: 13 residues. In DNA, the CDR3 is TGTGCCAGCAGGATGACAGGGCGGAATGAGCAGTTCTTC. Translation: CASRMTGRNEQFF.

This clone occurred once. The gene calls are TRBV27 and TRBJ1-2, with TRBD1 matching 9 bases. The CDR3 runs 12 residues. Germline CDR1 is MNHEY and CDR2 is SMNVEV (reference sequence). V dropped 6 bases and J dropped 7; count of bases not matched to a gene: 3. CDR3 amino acids: CASRTGGRGYTF. CDR3 DNA: TGTGCCAGCAGGACAGGGGGTCGTGGCTACACCTTC.

The gene calls are TRBV18 and TRBJ2-1; a possible D gene is TRBD1 (6 bases). Germline-derived CDR1 and CDR2 are KGHSH and LQKENI. The ends were cut back, 4 bases at V and 7 bases at J, with 17 bases in the middle. The CDR3 is 15 residues long. The CDR3 DNA sequence: TGTGCCAGCTCACGGTGGACAGACATACGGAATGAGCAGTTCTTC. Translating gives CASSRWTDIRNEQFF.

The chain uses TRBV30 and TRBJ1-1; 9 bases are a match to TRBD1. CDR3 length: 14 residues. CDR1 and CDR2 (germline): GTSNPN, SVGIG (reference sequence). Trimming removed 5 bases from V and 3 bases from J; junction bases left unmatched: 7. CDR3 in DNA: TGTGCCTGGGGGCAGGACAGGGGAGACACTGAAGCTTTCTTT. Translated, it gives CAWGQDRGDTEAFF.

The J gene is TRBJ2-7, the V gene TRBV5-1; perhaps TRBD2 as D (6 bases). This CDR3 is 15 amino acids long. Germline V gene lookup returns CDR1 SGHRS and CDR2 YFSETQ. The V end lost 4 bases, the J end lost 0 bases, and 14 bases lay between the germline ends. The CDR3 is CASSPGGGISYEQYF. CDR3 in DNA: TGCGCCAGCAGCCCGGGCGGAGGGATCTCCTACGAGCAGTACTTC.

This clone turned up a few times. This sequence joins TRBV29-1 and TRBJ2-5; possibly TRBD2 for D (5 bases). CDR3 length: 13 amino acids. V dropped 7 bases and J dropped 5 bases, with 17 bases sitting between them. The V gene's germline CDR1 is SQVTM and CDR2 ANQGSEA. The CDR3 coding sequence is TGCAGCGCCGGAGGACGGTTCCTGGAGACCCAGTACTTC. Amino acids: CSAGGRFLETQYF.

Notes on this clone: Other nucleotide sequences from this sample produce the same CDR3. This chain connects TRBV18 to TRBJ1-2, with D hard to call. Looked up from germline, CDR1 is KGHSH and CDR2 is LQKENI. Trimming pared 0 bases from V and 2 bases from J, leaving 7 bases between. The CDR3 extends over 14 amino acids. CDR3 DNA sequence: TGTGCCAGCTCACCACCGGCGGGGAACTATGGCTACACCTTC. It translates to CASSPPAGNYGYTF.

The chain has TRBV11-2 and TRBJ2-5; tentatively, D is TRBD2 (7 bases). The CDR3 has 16 residues. Germline CDR1 SGHAT, CDR2 FQNNGV. The V end was cut by 7 bases, the J end by 3 bases, with 21 bases between. The CDR3 sequence: CASNPKAGEGEETQYF. The CDR3 bases are TGTGCCAGCAACCCCAAGGCGGGAGAGGGGGAAGAGACCCAGTACTTC.

This clone was counted a single time. This sequence joins TRBV15 and TRBJ2-7, with 7 positions matching TRBD2. The length of the CDR3 is 16 residues. Germline CDR1 reads LNHNV; CDR2 reads YYDKDF (reference sequence). J gave up 2 bases and V 0 bases, and 7 bases lay outside the gene matches. The CDR3 is CATSRDLGGRPYEQYF. In nucleotides, the CDR3 is TGTGCCACCAGCAGAGATCTGGGAGGGAGGCCCTACGAGCAGTACTTC.

The CDR3 spells CASSLTGTSGSSYNEQFF. CDR3 DNA: TGTGCCAGCAGCTTGACAGGGACTAGCGGTTCCTCCTACAATGAGCAGTTCTTC. J is TRBJ2-1 and V is TRBV7-9; 11 bases fit TRBD2. This CDR3 region has 18 residues. V trimming: 3 bases; J trimming: 0 bases; junction bases outside the gene matches: 7. Germline assignment: CDR1 SEHNR and CDR2 FQNEAQ (reference sequence).

The chain has TRBV27 and TRBJ2-1; TRBD2 aligns across 9 bases. V lost 6 bases and J lost 5; bases outside the gene matches: 8. The germline gives CDR1 MNHEY, CDR2 SMNVEV (reference sequence). This CDR3 contains 15 residues. The CDR3 is CASRRLTSGHNEQFF. The CDR3 DNA is TGTGCCAGCAGACGACTGACTAGCGGACACAATGAGCAGTTCTTC.

This clone was counted a single time. The rearrangement links TRBV15 to TRBJ2-4; tentative D call: TRBD2 (6 bases). The CDR3 totals 18 residues. Germline V gives CDR1 LNHNV, CDR2 YYDKDF (reference sequence). The V end was cut by 0 bases, the J end by 8 bases, with 23 bases between. This CDR3 is CATSRDPRRDLARDIQYF. Written as DNA, the CDR3 is TGTGCCACCAGCAGAGATCCCCGCAGGGACTTAGCCAGGGACATTCAGTACTTC.

The chain joins TRBV7-6 to TRBJ2-7; a weak D match, TRBD1 (5 bases). The V gene lost 5 bases and the J gene lost 3 bases, with 20 bases spanning the gap. Germline-derived CDR1 and CDR2 are SGHVS and FNYEAQ. This CDR3 has 16 amino acids. The CDR3 DNA is TGTGCCAGCAGCCCTGTTACCTTAGGGGTTGACTACGAGCAGTACTTC. This encodes CASSPVTLGVDYEQYF.

The V call is TRBV6-6, the J call TRBJ1-5; no clear D. Trimming pared 4 bases from V and 5 bases from J, leaving 18 bases between. There are 16 residues in the CDR3. Germline V gene data show CDR1 as MNHNY and CDR2 as SVGAGI (reference sequence). This CDR3 is CASSSRTREWDQPQHF. The DNA of the CDR3 is TGTGCCAGCAGTTCGAGGACGAGGGAGTGGGATCAGCCCCAGCATTTT.

The chain recombines TRBV4-1 with TRBJ2-7; 10 bases agree with TRBD2. Trimming cost V 0 bases and J 5 bases; bases outside gene matches: 10. Looked up from germline, CDR1 is MGHRA and CDR2 is YSYEKL. The length of the CDR3 is 17 residues. The CDR3 here is CASSQEVAPSGSNEQYF. The CDR3, as DNA: TGCGCCAGCAGCCAAGAAGTGGCCCCTAGCGGGAGTAACGAGCAGTACTTC.

This rearrangement joins TRBV27 to TRBJ1-1; 7 bases are a match to TRBD1. The CDR3 is 13 residues long. Germline V gene lookup returns CDR1 MNHEY and CDR2 SMNVEV (reference sequence). The junction had 4 bases not matched to a gene; V was cut back by 8 bases and J by 1 base. CDR3 nucleotide sequence: TGTGCCAGCGGGGACAGTCCGAACACTGAAGCTTTCTTT. Its translation is CASGDSPNTEAFF.

The chain uses TRBV6-5 and TRBJ2-3, with TRBD1 matching 8 bases. Trimming took 6 bases from V and 0 from J; bases not matched to a gene: 5. The germline gives CDR1 MNHEY, CDR2 SVGAGI. This CDR3 has 15 residues. For the CDR3, the DNA is TGTGCCAGCAGGCACGGGACAGGTAGCACAGATACGCAGTATTTT. The encoded protein is CASRHGTGSTDTQYF.

The chain is built from TRBV10-1 and TRBJ2-1; 7 nucleotides agree with TRBD2. Per the germline V gene, CDR1 is WNHNN and CDR2 is SYGVQD (reference sequence). The length of the CDR3 is 18 residues. V was clipped by 3 bases and J by 0 bases; unmatched bases: 11. CDR3 protein: CASSDSPSSGYSYNEQFF. The CDR3 bases are TGCGCCAGCAGTGATTCCCCCTCTAGCGGTTACTCCTACAATGAGCAGTTCTTC.

The CDR3 sequence: CASSPHRGGEAFF. CDR3 in DNA: TGTGCCAGCAGTCCCCACAGGGGGGGTGAAGCTTTCTTT. V usage is TRBV27 and J usage is TRBJ1-1, with 8 nucleotides matching TRBD1. V dropped 5 bases and J dropped 7; count of bases not matched to a gene: 6. The CDR3 totals 13 residues. Germline CDR1 is MNHEY and CDR2 is SMNVEV (reference sequence).

The genes are TRBV4-3 and TRBJ1-1, with D unresolved. The CDR3 has 14 residues. Trimming shortened V by 0 bases and J by 4 bases, and 9 bases separated the two germline ends. The germline V gene has CDR1 LGHNA and CDR2 YSLEER. CDR3 sequence reads: CASSQDGGITEAFF. The CDR3 nucleotides read TGCGCCAGCAGCCAAGATGGAGGGATCACTGAAGCTTTCTTT.

The count of this clone is one. This chain joins TRBV28 and TRBJ2-7; 9 positions match TRBD1. The CDR3 length is 16 residues. Losses at the gene ends were 5 bases for V and 0 bases for J; bases not matched to a gene: 8. The V gene's germline CDR1 is MDHEN and CDR2 SYDVKM. For the CDR3, the DNA is TGTGCCAGCAGTAACCCCGGGACAGGGTGCTCCTACGAGCAGTACTTC. Amino acid sequence: CASSNPGTGCSYEQYF.

The CDR3 DNA reads as TGCGCCAGCAGCCAAGATCGGGGAGGGGCGGGGAGGGAGACCCAGTACTTC. As protein: CASSQDRGGAGRETQYF. The rearrangement joins TRBV4-1 to TRBJ2-5; 7 bases are a match to TRBD2. V was clipped by 0 bases and J by 5 bases; unmatched bases: 12. CDR3 length: 17 amino acids. CDR1 and CDR2 from the germline V gene are MGHRA and YSYEKL.

V usage is TRBV9 and J usage is TRBJ2-2, with 10 bases identical to TRBD2. The CDR3 is made up of 15 amino acids. V was clipped by 4 bases and J by 6 bases; unmatched bases: 6. Germline values: CDR1 SGDLS, CDR2 YYNGEE. Here the CDR3 DNA reads TGTGCCAGCAGCATCCGAAGCGGGAGGGCCGGGGAGCTGTTTTTT. Encoded protein: CASSIRSGRAGELFF. Using reference TRBV9 and TRBJ2-2 for the parts outside the CDR3, the full variable domain is DSGVTQTPKHLITATGQRVTLRCSPRSGDLSVYWYQQSLDQGLQFLIQYYNGEERAKGNILERFSAQQFPDLHSELNLSSLELGDSALYFCASSIRSGRAGELFFGEGSRLTVL.

The chain couples TRBV28 to TRBJ2-1, with 15 bases that match TRBD2. The CDR3 sequence is 18 residues long. V was pared by 3 bases and J by 3 bases, with 6 bases of the junction left unmatched. Germline assignment: CDR1 MDHEN and CDR2 SYDVKM. The CDR3 sequence is CASSLGLAGGPLYNEQFF. The CDR3 DNA sequence: TGTGCCAGCAGTTTGGGACTAGCGGGAGGCCCACTCTACAATGAGCAGTTCTTC.

This sequence joins TRBV5-6 and TRBJ2-3, with 7 bases fitting TRBD2. The ends lost 0 bases at V and 10 bases at J; junction bases unmatched: 2. The CDR3 spans 12 residues. Germline CDR1 reads SGHDT; CDR2 reads YYEEEE. The CDR3, as DNA: TGTGCCAGCAGCTTGGCGGGAGGAGCGCAGTATTTT. Its protein product is CASSLAGGAQYF.

The chain recombines TRBV4-2 with TRBJ2-1, with 10 nucleotides matching TRBD2. The CDR3 is made up of 17 amino acids. The ends lost 1 base at V and 4 bases at J; junction bases unmatched: 7. CDR1 is LGHNA and CDR2 is YNFKEQ in the germline V gene. CDR3 nucleotide sequence: TGTGCCAGCAGCCAAGGGGACGGGACTAGCGAGTACAATGAGCAGTTCTTC. It is translated as CASSQGDGTSEYNEQFF.

With regard to this clone: The junction does not match germline at one end; this may be a read error. The chain couples TRBV9 to TRBJ2-7; D is possibly TRBD1 or TRBD2 (10 bases each). Germline CDR1 is SGDLS and CDR2 is YYNGEE. The CDR3 spans 24 residues. DNA of the CDR3: TGTGCCAGCAGCGGAGGGGACAGGGGATCGTGGAATAGGACTAGCGGACGACTCTCCGACGAGCAGTACTTC. Translation gives CASSGGDRGSWNRTSGRLSDEQYF.